This TCR beta chain emerged from a study of cytomegalovirus exposure and HLA in healthy donors. Libraries were prepared by immunoSEQ multiplex PCR; TCRdb keeps only in-frame clonotypes and omits some of them. The profile shows some 61,000 clones, approximately 96% of them singletons. CDR1 is MNHEY and CDR2 is SVGAGI in the germline V gene. V lost 4 bases to trimming and J lost 1 base; unmatched junction nucleotides: 7. The CDR3 sequence is 16 residues long. This chain joins TRBV6-5 and TRBJ2-7, with 10 bases that match TRBD1. The receptor was isolated from a woman between 18 and 29 years old in good health and CMV-seropositive. Specimen: PBMCs. The CDR3: CASSSSGGQGSYEQYF. The CDR3 coding sequence is TGTGCCAGCAGTTCCTCAGGGGGACAGGGGTCCTACGAGCAGTACTTC.